This is a list of T cell receptor beta chains from one sample in a study of cytomegalovirus exposure and HLA in healthy donors. Data came from immunoSEQ multiplex PCR; TCRdb stores just in-frame clones and leaves some out. This table holds 150,000 to 200,000 clones, over 70% found once. The sample taken for sequencing was PBMCs. The receptor source for this set is a woman aged 30 to 39 in good health and CMV-seropositive. CDR3s include the opening cysteine and the closing phenylalanine or tryptophan. Fields, in order: V gene, CDR3 length, J gene, clone size, D gene, CDR3 protein, CDR3 DNA. A D gene is named only where the DNA matches it firmly. The size entry is marked missing in some rows and otherwise reads once, few, many or a size class.

TRBV19	13	TRBJ2-7	.	.	CASAQGSSYEQYF	TGTGCCAGTGCCCAGGGAAGCTCCTACGAGCAGTACTTC
TRBV7-2	18	TRBJ2-7	.	TRBD2	CASSLRRLAGGLSGEQYF	TGTGCCAGCAGCTTAAGAAGGCTAGCGGGAGGGCTTTCGGGCGAGCAGTACTTC
TRBV5-6	13	TRBJ2-7	.	.	CASSFRGSYEQYF	TGTGCCAGCAGCTTTAGGGGTTCCTACGAGCAGTACTTC
TRBV2	12	TRBJ2-5	.	.	CASSEGHETQYF	TGTGCCAGCAGTGAAGGGCATGAGACCCAGTACTTC
TRBV5-4	14	TRBJ2-5	.	.	CASSLGGSQETQYF	TGTGCCAGCAGCTTGGGGGGCAGCCAAGAGACCCAGTACTTC
TRBV5-8	14	TRBJ2-7	.	.	CASSSGFQIYEQYF	TGTGCCAGCAGCTCGGGATTCCAGATTTACGAGCAGTACTTC
TRBV13	14	TRBJ1-2	.	.	CASTELIRGNGYTF	TGTGCCAGCACCGAACTGATTAGGGGGAATGGCTACACCTTC
TRBV30	16	TRBJ2-1	few	.	CAWSVLGPNSYNEQFF	TGTGCCTGGAGTGTTCTAGGTCCCAACTCCTACAATGAGCAGTTCTTC
TRBV28	15	TRBJ2-1	.	TRBD2	CASSSLADTYNEQFF	TGTGCCAGCAGTTCCCTAGCGGATACTTACAATGAGCAGTTCTTC
TRBV4-3	16	TRBJ2-1	.	TRBD2	CASSRRLADSYNEQFF	TGCGCCAGCAGCCGCCGCCTAGCGGACTCCTACAATGAGCAGTTCTTC
TRBV5-1	15	TRBJ2-3	.	.	CASSLVGRDTDTQYF	TGCGCCAGCAGCTTGGTCGGTCGGGACACAGATACGCAGTATTTT
TRBV5-4	16	TRBJ1-2	once	TRBD1	CASSLGATGANYGYTF	TGTGCCAGCAGCTTGGGCGCGACAGGGGCCAACTATGGCTACACCTTC
TRBV28	16	TRBJ1-1	.	TRBD1	CASSFFLGGEDTEAFF	TGTGCCAGCAGTTTTTTTTTAGGGGGCGAGGACACTGAAGCTTTCTTT
TRBV7-8	17	TRBJ1-1	.	.	CASSLPGGALMNTEAFF	TGTGCCAGCAGCTTACCGGGGGGCGCTCTGATGAACACTGAAGCTTTCTTT
TRBV30	13	TRBJ1-2	.	TRBD1	CAWSTGGEYGYTF	TGTGCCTGGAGTACAGGGGGCGAGTATGGCTACACCTTC
TRBV7-6	16	TRBJ2-3	.	TRBD1	CASSLSGTGVSDTQYF	TGTGCCAGCAGCTTATCCGGGACAGGGGTGTCAGATACGCAGTATTTT
TRBV5-1	14	TRBJ2-7	once	TRBD1	CASSPTGPGYEQYF	TGCGCCAGCAGCCCGACAGGGCCGGGCTACGAGCAGTACTTC
TRBV11-3	15	TRBJ1-3	few	TRBD1	CASSLGQGAGNTIYF	TGTGCCAGCAGCTTGGGACAGGGGGCTGGAAACACCATATATTTT
TRBV11-3	14	TRBJ2-3	.	.	CASSLDRSTDTQYF	TGTGCCAGCAGCTTAGATCGGTCCACAGATACGCAGTATTTT
TRBV6-5	15	TRBJ2-7	.	.	CASSSPGQTIYEQYF	TGTGCCAGCAGTTCCCCAGGACAGACGATCTACGAGCAGTACTTC
TRBV4-2	16	TRBJ2-7	.	.	CASSPLAAGLSYEQYF	TGTGCCAGCAGCCCATTAGCGGCGGGCCTTTCCTACGAGCAGTACTTC
TRBV9	15	TRBJ1-1	.	.	CASSLLGQGNTEAFF	TGTGCCAGCAGCCTCCTGGGGCAGGGGAACACTGAAGCTTTCTTT
TRBV30	16	TRBJ2-5	few	TRBD2	CAWSDGLADDQETQYF	TGTGCCTGGAGTGATGGACTAGCGGACGACCAAGAGACCCAGTACTTC
TRBV6-5	14	TRBJ1-2	.	.	CASSSSGGSNGYTF	TGTGCCAGCAGTTCCTCAGGAGGATCTAATGGCTACACCTTC
TRBV21-1	15	TRBJ1-5	.	.	CASSKATGSNQPQHF	TGTGCCAGCAGCAAAGCGACCGGGAGCAATCAGCCCCAGCATTTT
TRBV5-4	14	TRBJ2-5	once	TRBD1	CASSRQGAQETQYF	TGTGCCAGCAGCAGACAGGGAGCACAAGAGACCCAGTACTTC
TRBV28	13	TRBJ2-5	once	.	CASSPTAQETQYF	TGTGCCAGCAGCCCAACAGCCCAAGAGACCCAGTACTTC
TRBV4-2	18	TRBJ1-1	.	.	CASSQEFGEDTRYTEAFF	TGTGCCAGCAGCCAAGAATTCGGGGAGGACACTAGGTACACTGAAGCTTTCTTT
TRBV5-1	15	TRBJ2-2	.	.	CASSLPGSRTGELFF	TGCGCCAGCAGCTTGCCCGGGTCTCGCACCGGGGAGCTGTTTTTT
TRBV19	15	TRBJ1-2	once	TRBD1	CASSPDRARTYGYTF	TGTGCCAGTAGCCCAGACAGGGCGCGCACCTATGGCTACACCTTC
TRBV11-3	15	TRBJ2-7	few	TRBD2	CASSLGGGQSYEQYF	TGTGCCAGCAGCTTGGGGGGAGGGCAGTCCTACGAGCAGTACTTC
TRBV7-2	15	TRBJ1-2	few	TRBD1	CASSLTGQANYGYTF	TGTGCCAGCAGCTTAACCGGACAGGCTAACTATGGCTACACCTTC
TRBV7-2	19	TRBJ1-1	.	TRBD1	CASSASGNRVRGADTEAFF	TGTGCCAGCAGCGCGAGTGGTAATCGAGTCAGGGGGGCGGACACTGAAGCTTTCTTT
TRBV19	14	TRBJ2-2	.	TRBD1	CASSDRGDTGELFF	TGTGCCAGCAGCGACAGGGGGGACACCGGGGAGCTGTTTTTT
TRBV5-1	15	TRBJ2-1	.	.	CASSQSRDTWGEQFF	TGCGCCAGCAGCCAAAGCCGGGACACCTGGGGTGAGCAGTTCTTC
TRBV5-1	16	TRBJ2-3	.	.	CASSLGEASNTDTQYF	TGCGCCAGCAGCTTGGGGGAGGCTAGCAACACAGATACGCAGTATTTT
TRBV10-2	14	TRBJ2-5	.	.	CASSGSGERETQYF	TGCGCCAGCAGTGGGTCGGGAGAGAGAGAGACCCAGTACTTC
TRBV7-2	12	TRBJ2-5	.	.	CASSWGHETQYF	TGTGCCAGCAGCTGGGGGCATGAGACCCAGTACTTC
TRBV30	14	TRBJ2-1	.	TRBD1	CAAYASRGYNEQFF	TGTGCCGCCTACGCTAGCAGGGGGTACAATGAGCAGTTCTTC
TRBV5-1	15	TRBJ2-7	.	TRBD2	CASSRSSGGLYEQYF	TGCGCCAGCAGCCGATCTAGCGGGGGGCTATACGAGCAGTACTTC
TRBV5-4	18	TRBJ2-1	.	.	CASSLRVSILATYNEQFF	TGTGCCAGCAGCTTAAGAGTGTCGATCCTAGCGACCTACAATGAGCAGTTCTTC
TRBV28	15	TRBJ2-7	.	TRBD2	CASSPGLAGNYEQYF	TGTGCCAGCAGTCCCGGACTAGCGGGAAACTACGAGCAGTACTTC
TRBV7-8	17	TRBJ2-1	.	.	CASSLGLGAGSYNEQFF	TGTGCCAGCAGCTTAGGGCTTGGAGCGGGTTCCTACAATGAGCAGTTCTTC